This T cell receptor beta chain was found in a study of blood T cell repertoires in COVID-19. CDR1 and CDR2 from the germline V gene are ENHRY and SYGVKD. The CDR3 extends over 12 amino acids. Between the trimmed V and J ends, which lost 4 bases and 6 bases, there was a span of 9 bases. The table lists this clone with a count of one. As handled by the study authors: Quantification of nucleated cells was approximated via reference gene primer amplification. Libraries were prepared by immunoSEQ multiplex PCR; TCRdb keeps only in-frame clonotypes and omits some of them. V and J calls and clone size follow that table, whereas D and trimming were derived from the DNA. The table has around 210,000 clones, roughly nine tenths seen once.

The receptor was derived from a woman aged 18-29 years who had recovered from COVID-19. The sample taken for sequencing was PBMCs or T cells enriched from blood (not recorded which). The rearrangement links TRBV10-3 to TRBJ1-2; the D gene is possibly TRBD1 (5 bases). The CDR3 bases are TGTGCCATCAGTGCTGGAGGGGATGGCTACACCTTC. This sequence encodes CAISAGGDGYTF.